Given below is one TCR beta chain in context. Antigen unknown. The CDR3 is made up of 16 amino acids. Unmatched junction bases numbered 8, after V lost 3 bases and J lost 4 bases. Looked up from germline, CDR1 is ENHRY and CDR2 is SYGVKD. The libraries were made with immunoSEQ version 4 in survey mode. Profiled with immunoSEQ multiplex PCR; TCRdb holds only in-frame clones, not every one. The sample consists of more than 35,000 clones, over 80% of them appearing once. Lysates of CMV-infected fibroblasts at 9.5 to 10 ug/mL stimulated these cells. CD40L-negative CD69-negative CD45RO-high memory CD4+ T cells were sorted as populations depleted of antigen-responding cells. Adults with HIV-1 started suppressive ART while chronically infected. This sample is drawn from a study of persistence of HIV-infected CD4 T cells.

This TCR came from an adult man with HIV who was CMV-seropositive. The sequenced sample was CD4+ T cells sorted from PBMCs after roughly 18-hour stimulation, obtained from a patient who received antiretroviral therapy. The rearrangement joins TRBV10-3 to TRBJ2-5, with TRBD1 matching over 10 bases. In nucleotides, the CDR3 is TGTGCCATCAGTGATCCGGGACAGGGGATGTCAGAGACCCAGTACTTC. It is translated as CAISDPGQGMSETQYF.